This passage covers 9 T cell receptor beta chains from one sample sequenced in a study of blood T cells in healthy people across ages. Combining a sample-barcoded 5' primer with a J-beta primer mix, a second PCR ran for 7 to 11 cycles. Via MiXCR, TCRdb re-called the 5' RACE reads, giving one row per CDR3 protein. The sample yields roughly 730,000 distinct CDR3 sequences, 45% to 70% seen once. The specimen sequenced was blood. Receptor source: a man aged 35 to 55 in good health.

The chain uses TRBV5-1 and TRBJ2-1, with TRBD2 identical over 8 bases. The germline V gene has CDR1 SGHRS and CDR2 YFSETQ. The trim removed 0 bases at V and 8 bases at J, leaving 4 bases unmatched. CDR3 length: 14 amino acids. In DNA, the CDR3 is TGCGCCAGCAGCTTGGTCGGGGGGGACGATGAGCAGTTCTTC. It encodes CASSLVGGDDEQFF.

CDR3 coding DNA: TGTGCCAGCAGTCCCCACGGGACAGGTATCAGTGCCCACTATGGCTACACCTTC. Amino acid sequence: CASSPHGTGISAHYGYTF. The chain is built from TRBV6-1 and TRBJ1-2; 8 bases align to TRBD1. The CDR3 is made up of 18 amino acids. Germline assignment: CDR1 MNHNS and CDR2 SASEGT. V dropped 5 bases and J dropped 3; count of bases not matched to a gene: 17.

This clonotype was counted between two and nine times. In DNA, the CDR3 is TGTGCCAGCAGCCCCAAGACAGGGGCCCACAATCAGCCCCAGCATTTT. Protein sequence: CASSPKTGAHNQPQHF. The chain joins TRBV12-3 or TRBV12-4 to TRBJ1-5, with 8 bases lining up with TRBD1. Trimming at V came to 6 bases and at J to 3 bases, leaving 10 bases not matched to a gene. The CDR3 sequence is 16 residues long.

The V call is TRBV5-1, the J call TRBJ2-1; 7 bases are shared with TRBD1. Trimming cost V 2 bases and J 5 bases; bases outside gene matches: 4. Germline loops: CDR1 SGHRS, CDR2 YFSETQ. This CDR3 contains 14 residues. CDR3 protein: CASSFGDSHNEQFF. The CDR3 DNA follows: TGCGCCAGCAGCTTTGGGGACAGTCACAATGAGCAGTTCTTC.

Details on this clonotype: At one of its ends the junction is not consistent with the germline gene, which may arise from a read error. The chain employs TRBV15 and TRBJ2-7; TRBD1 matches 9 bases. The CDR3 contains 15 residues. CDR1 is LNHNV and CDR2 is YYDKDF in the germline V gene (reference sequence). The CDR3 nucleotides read TGCGCCACCAGCCAAGGGACAGGGAAATCCTACGAGCAGTACTTC. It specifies CATSQGTGKSYEQYF.

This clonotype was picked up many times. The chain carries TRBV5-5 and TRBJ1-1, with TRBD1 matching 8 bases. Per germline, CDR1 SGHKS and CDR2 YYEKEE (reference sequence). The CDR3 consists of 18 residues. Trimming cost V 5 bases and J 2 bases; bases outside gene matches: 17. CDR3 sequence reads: CASRPRPGTGLSNTEAFF. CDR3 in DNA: TGTGCCAGCAGACCAAGACCAGGGACAGGACTGTCTAACACTGAAGCTTTCTTT.

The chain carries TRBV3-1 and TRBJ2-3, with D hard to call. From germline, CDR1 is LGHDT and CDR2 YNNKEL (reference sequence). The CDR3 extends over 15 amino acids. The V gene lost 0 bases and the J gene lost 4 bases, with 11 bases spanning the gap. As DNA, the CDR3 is TGTGCCAGCAGCCAAGATCGAAAAAGGGCAGATACGCAGTATTTT. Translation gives CASSQDRKRADTQYF.

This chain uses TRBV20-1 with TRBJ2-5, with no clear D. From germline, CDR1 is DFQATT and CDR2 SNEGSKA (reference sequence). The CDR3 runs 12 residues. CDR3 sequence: CSLNPNQETQYF. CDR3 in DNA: TGCAGCTTAAATCCGAACCAAGAGACCCAGTACTTC.

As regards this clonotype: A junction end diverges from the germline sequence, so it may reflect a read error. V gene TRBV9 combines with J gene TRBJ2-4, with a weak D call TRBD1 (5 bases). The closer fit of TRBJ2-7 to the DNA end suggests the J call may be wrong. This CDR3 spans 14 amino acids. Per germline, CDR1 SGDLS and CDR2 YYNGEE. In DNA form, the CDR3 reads TGTGCCAGCAGTGTAGGGGTAAAAGCCTACGAGCAGTACTTC. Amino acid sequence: CASSVGVKAYEQYF.